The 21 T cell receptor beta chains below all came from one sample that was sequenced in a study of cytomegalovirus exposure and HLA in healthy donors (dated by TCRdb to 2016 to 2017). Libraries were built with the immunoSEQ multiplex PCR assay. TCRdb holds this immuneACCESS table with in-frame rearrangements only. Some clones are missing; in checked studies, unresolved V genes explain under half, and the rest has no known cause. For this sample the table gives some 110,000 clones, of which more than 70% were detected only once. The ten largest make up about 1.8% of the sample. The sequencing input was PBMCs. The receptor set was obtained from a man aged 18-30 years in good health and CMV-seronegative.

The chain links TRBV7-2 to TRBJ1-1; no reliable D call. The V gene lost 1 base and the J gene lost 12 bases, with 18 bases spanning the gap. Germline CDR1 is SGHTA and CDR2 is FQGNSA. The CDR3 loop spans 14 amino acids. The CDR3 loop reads CASSLVGLTSTPFF. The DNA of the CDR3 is TGTGCCAGCAGCTTAGTGGGCCTGACTAGTACTCCTTTCTTT.

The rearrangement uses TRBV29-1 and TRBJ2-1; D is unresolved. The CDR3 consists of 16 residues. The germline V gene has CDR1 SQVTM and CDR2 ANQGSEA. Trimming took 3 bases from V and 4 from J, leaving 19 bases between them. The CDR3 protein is CSVDAYSDMRYNEQFF. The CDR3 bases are TGCAGCGTTGACGCCTACTCCGATATGCGATACAATGAGCAGTTCTTC.

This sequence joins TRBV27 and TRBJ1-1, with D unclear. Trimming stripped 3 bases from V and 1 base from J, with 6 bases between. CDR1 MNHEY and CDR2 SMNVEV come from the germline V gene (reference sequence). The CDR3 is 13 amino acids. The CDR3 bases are TGTGCCAGCAGTTTCGGGAAGAACACTGAAGCTTTCTTT. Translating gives CASSFGKNTEAFF.

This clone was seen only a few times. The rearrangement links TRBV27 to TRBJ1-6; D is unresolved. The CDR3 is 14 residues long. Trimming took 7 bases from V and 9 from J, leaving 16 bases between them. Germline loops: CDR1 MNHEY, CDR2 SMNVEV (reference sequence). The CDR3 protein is CASTVRSGVSPLHF. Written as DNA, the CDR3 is TGTGCCAGCACTGTTCGTTCGGGTGTTTCACCCCTCCACTTT.

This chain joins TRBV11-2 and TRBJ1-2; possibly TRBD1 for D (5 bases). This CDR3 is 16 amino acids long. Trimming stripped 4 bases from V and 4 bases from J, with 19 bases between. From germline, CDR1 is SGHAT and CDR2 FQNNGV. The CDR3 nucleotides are TGTGCCAGCAGCTCCCCTTCGGGGGGGGATTTCTATGGCTACACCTTC. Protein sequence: CASSSPSGGDFYGYTF.

The CDR3 protein is CASRKQGAFQPQHF. DNA of the CDR3: TGTGCCAGCAGAAAACAGGGGGCTTTTCAGCCCCAGCATTTT. This chain uses TRBV27 with TRBJ1-5, with 9 bases aligning to TRBD1. Per the germline V gene, CDR1 is MNHEY and CDR2 is SMNVEV (reference sequence). The CDR3 runs 14 residues. The trim removed 6 bases at V and 6 bases at J, leaving 6 bases unmatched.

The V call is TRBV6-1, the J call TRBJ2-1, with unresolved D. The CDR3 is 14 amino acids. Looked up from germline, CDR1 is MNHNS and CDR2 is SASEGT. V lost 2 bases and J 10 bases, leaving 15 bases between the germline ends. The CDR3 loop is CASSEIRVVREQFF. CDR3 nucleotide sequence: TGTGCCAGCAGTGAAATACGAGTAGTCCGGGAGCAGTTCTTC.

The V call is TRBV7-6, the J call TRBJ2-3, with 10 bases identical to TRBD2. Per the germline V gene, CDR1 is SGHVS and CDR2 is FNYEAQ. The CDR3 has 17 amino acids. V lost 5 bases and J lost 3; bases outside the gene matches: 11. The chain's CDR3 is CASSQRELTSGTDTQYF. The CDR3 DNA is TGTGCCAGCAGCCAGAGAGAATTGACTAGCGGGACAGATACGCAGTATTTT.

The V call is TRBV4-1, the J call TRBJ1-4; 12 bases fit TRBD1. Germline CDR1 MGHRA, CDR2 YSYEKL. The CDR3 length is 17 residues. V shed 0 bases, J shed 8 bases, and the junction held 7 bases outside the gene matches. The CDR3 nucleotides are TGCGCCAGCAGCCAAGAAGGGGACAGGGGGCCTCAAGAAAAACTGTTTTTT. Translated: CASSQEGDRGPQEKLFF.

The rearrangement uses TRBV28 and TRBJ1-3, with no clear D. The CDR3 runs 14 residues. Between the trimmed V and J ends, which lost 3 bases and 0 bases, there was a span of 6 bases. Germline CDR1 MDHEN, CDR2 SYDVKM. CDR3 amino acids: CASSLAFSGNTIYF. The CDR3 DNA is TGTGCCAGCAGTTTGGCATTCTCTGGAAACACCATATATTTT.

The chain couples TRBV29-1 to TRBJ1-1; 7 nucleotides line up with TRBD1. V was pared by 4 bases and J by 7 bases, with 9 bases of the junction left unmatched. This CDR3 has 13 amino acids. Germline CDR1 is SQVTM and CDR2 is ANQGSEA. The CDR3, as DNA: TGCAGCGTTGTACCAGGGCACAGGGGTGAAGCTTTCTTT. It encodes CSVVPGHRGEAFF. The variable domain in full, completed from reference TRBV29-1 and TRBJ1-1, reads SAVISQKPSRDICQRGTSLTIQCQVDSQVTMMFWYRQQPGQSLTLIATANQGSEATYESGFVIDKFPISRPNLTFSTLTVSNMSPEDSSIYLCSVVPGHRGEAFFGQGTRLTVV.

The CDR3 loop is CASSGPGGQVEKLFF. The CDR3 DNA sequence: TGTGCCAGCAGCGGCCCGGGGGGCCAGGTCGAAAAACTGTTTTTT. The J gene is TRBJ1-4, the V gene TRBV5-6, with D possibly being TRBD1 (6 bases). The length of the CDR3 is 15 residues. CDR1 SGHDT and CDR2 YYEEEE come from the germline V gene. The V gene lost 4 bases and the J gene lost 8 bases, with 18 bases spanning the gap.

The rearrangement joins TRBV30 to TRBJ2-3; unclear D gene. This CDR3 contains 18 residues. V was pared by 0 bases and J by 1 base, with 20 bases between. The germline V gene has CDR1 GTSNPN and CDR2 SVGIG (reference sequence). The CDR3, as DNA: TGTGCCTGGAGTGTAGACGGGTGGCTAGACCCTCGCACAGATACGCAGTATTTT. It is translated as CAWSVDGWLDPRTDTQYF.

CDR3 nucleotides: TGTGCCAGTAGTATAGGGGCAGGGGCGAGCAATCAGCCCCAGCATTTT. This sequence encodes CASSIGAGASNQPQHF. The chain recombines TRBV19 with TRBJ1-5, with D maybe TRBD1 (6 bases). This CDR3 has 16 amino acids. V dropped 1 base and J dropped 1 base, with 11 bases sitting between them. Germline CDR1 is LNHDA and CDR2 is SQIVND (reference sequence). Full variable domain (outside the CDR3, taken from reference TRBV19 and TRBJ1-5): DGGITQSPKYLFRKEGQNVTLSCEQNLNHDAMYWYRQDPGQGLRLIYYSQIVNDFQKGDIAEGYSVSREKKESFPLTVTSAQKNPTAFYLCASSIGAGASNQPQHFGDGTRLSIL.

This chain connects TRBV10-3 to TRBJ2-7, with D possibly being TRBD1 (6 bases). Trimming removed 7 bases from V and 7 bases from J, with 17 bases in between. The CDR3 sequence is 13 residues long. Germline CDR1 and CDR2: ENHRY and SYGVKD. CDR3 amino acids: CAITGALGWEQYF. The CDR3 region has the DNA TGTGCCATCACAGGGGCTTTGGGATGGGAGCAGTACTTC.

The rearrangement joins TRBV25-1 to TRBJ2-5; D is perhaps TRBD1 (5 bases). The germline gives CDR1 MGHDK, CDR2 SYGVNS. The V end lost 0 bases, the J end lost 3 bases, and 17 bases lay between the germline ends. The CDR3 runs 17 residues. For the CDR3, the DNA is TGTGCCAGCAGTGAATACTTTTTAAGGGGCGAGAAAGAGACCCAGTACTTC. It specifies CASSEYFLRGEKETQYF. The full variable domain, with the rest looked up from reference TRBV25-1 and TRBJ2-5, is EADIYQTPRYLVIGTGKKITLECSQTMGHDKMYWYQQDPGMELHLIHYSYGVNSTEKGDLSSESTVSRIRTEHFPLTLESARPSHTSQYLCASSEYFLRGEKETQYFGPGTRLLVL.

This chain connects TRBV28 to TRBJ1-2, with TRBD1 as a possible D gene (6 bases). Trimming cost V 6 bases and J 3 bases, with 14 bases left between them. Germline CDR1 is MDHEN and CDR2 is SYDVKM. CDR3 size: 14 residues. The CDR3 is CASRTYRDDYGYTF. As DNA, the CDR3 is TGTGCCAGCAGGACCTACAGGGACGACTATGGCTACACCTTC.

CDR3 in DNA: TGTGCCAGCGAGAACATCAGGGGGTTGAACACTGAAGCTTTCTTT. Amino acids: CASENIRGLNTEAFF. The chain combines TRBV6-4 with TRBJ1-1, with 7 nucleotides matching TRBD1. Germline loops: CDR1 MRHNA, CDR2 SNTAGT. The J segment lost 0 bases and the V segment lost 8 bases, leaving 9 bases of the junction unmatched. CDR3 size: 15 residues.

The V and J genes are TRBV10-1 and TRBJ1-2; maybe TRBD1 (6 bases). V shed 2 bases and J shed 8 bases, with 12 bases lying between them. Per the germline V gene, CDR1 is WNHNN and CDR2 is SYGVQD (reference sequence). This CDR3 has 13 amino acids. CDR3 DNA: TGCGCCAGCAGTGAGAACAGGGTTGGCGGCTACACCTTC. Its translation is CASSENRVGGYTF.

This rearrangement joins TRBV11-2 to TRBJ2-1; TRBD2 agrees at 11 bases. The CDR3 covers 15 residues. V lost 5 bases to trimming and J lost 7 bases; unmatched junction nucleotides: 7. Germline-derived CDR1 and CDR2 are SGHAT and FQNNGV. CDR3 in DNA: TGTGCCAGCAGCGCCCGGACTAGCGGGTGGAATGAGCAGTTCTTC. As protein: CASSARTSGWNEQFF.

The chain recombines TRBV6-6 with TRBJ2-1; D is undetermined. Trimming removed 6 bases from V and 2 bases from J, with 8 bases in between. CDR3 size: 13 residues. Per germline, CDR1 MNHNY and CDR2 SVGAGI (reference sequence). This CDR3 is CASRESTYNEQFF. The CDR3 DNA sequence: TGTGCCAGCAGGGAGAGTACCTACAATGAGCAGTTCTTC.